The 6 T cell receptor beta chains below come from one sample, sequenced in a study of blood T cell repertoires in COVID-19. Assay used: immunoSEQ multiplex PCR; TCRdb lists only in-frame clones, some missing. The table lists around 250,000 clones, roughly 84% of them singletons. The sequenced material came from peripheral blood. These receptors were taken from a young woman with acute or convalescent COVID-19.

The genes are TRBV5-1 and TRBJ2-3; weak D call: TRBD1 (5 bases). Germline values: CDR1 SGHRS, CDR2 YFSETQ. This CDR3 contains 19 residues. Trimming stripped 4 bases from V and 2 bases from J, with 26 bases between. CDR3 nucleotide sequence: TGCGCCAGCAGCCCAGGACGACAGTATCTCGTTCGCTCCACAGATACGCAGTATTTT. This gives the protein CASSPGRQYLVRSTDTQYF.

Here the CDR3 reads CASSLAGPSSYEQYF. The CDR3 nucleotides are TGTGCCAGCAGTTTAGCGGGCCCGAGCTCCTACGAGCAGTACTTC. The chain combines TRBV27 with TRBJ2-7; tentative D call: TRBD2 (5 bases). Germline CDR1 is MNHEY and CDR2 is SMNVEV (reference sequence). The CDR3 is made up of 15 amino acids. Trimming left V 2 bases short and J 0 bases short, with 11 bases between.

The rearrangement links TRBV30 to TRBJ2-1; TRBD1 agrees at 10 bases. Trimming took 4 bases from V and 6 from J; bases not matched to a gene: 6. The germline V gene has CDR1 GTSNPN and CDR2 SVGIG (reference sequence). The CDR3 consists of 14 residues. The chain's CDR3 is CAWIDRGRSNEQFF. The CDR3 DNA is TGTGCCTGGATAGACAGGGGGCGATCCAATGAGCAGTTCTTC.

The chain combines TRBV7-6 with TRBJ2-3; tentative D call: TRBD1 (6 bases). The CDR3 runs to 17 residues. V dropped 0 bases and J dropped 1 base, with 14 bases sitting between them. The germline V gene has CDR1 SGHVS and CDR2 FNYEAQ. CDR3 in amino acids: CASSLAWGTRRTDTQYF. CDR3 nucleotide sequence: TGTGCCAGCAGCTTAGCCTGGGGGACACGACGCACAGATACGCAGTATTTT.

This clone showed up just once. The chain's CDR3 is CASSPGQVYGYTF. In DNA form, the CDR3 reads TGTGCCAGCAGCCCCGGACAGGTATATGGCTACACCTTC. The chain combines TRBV7-2 with TRBJ1-2, with 7 bases aligning to TRBD1. Germline CDR1 is SGHTA and CDR2 is FQGNSA. This CDR3 comprises 13 residues. V lost 5 bases and J lost 5; bases outside the gene matches: 5.

The chain combines TRBV11-2 with TRBJ1-4; 10 bases align to TRBD1. J was trimmed by 8 bases and V by 6 bases; bases with no gene match: 9. The CDR3 sequence is 15 residues long. Germline V gives CDR1 SGHAT, CDR2 FQNNGV. The CDR3 DNA is TGTGCCAGCAGACGCCGACAGGGGGCAAGCGAAAAACTGTTTTTT. Its protein product is CASRRRQGASEKLFF. The entire variable domain, with the rest obtained from reference TRBV11-2 and TRBJ1-4, is as follows: EAGVAQSPRYKIIEKRQSVAFWCNPISGHATLYWYQQILGQGPKLLIQFQNNGVVDDSQLPKDRFSAERLKGVDSTLKIQPAKLEDSAVYLCASRRRQGASEKLFFGSGTQLSVL.